The 20 T cell receptor beta chains below all came from one sample that was sequenced in a study of cytomegalovirus exposure and HLA in healthy donors. Primers included in the PCR were 60 Vbeta and 13 Jbeta primers. Profiled with immunoSEQ multiplex PCR; TCRdb holds only in-frame clones, not every one. The repertoire holds about 130,000 clones, with over 65% as singletons. Sequenced input: PBMCs. Receptor source: a man in his forties or fifties in good health and CMV-seronegative.

This rearrangement joins TRBV28 to TRBJ2-7; 8 bases align to TRBD2. Losses at the gene ends were 2 bases for V and 7 bases for J; bases not matched to a gene: 13. CDR3 length equals 16 residues. Germline V lookup: CDR1 MDHEN, CDR2 SYDVKM. CDR3 sequence reads: CASSLPTPGGPREQYF. The CDR3 DNA follows: TGTGCCAGCAGTTTACCCACTCCGGGAGGGCCTCGTGAGCAGTACTTC.

The gene calls are TRBV10-3 and TRBJ2-7; TRBD1 is a possible D gene (5 bases). The CDR3 has 14 residues. Germline V gene sequence: CDR1 ENHRY, CDR2 SYGVKD. The V end lost 2 bases, the J end lost 7 bases, and 15 bases lay between the germline ends. The CDR3 reads CAISEPGRVREQYF. As DNA, the CDR3 is TGTGCCATCAGTGAGCCGGGCAGGGTAAGAGAGCAGTACTTC.

The gene calls are TRBV28 and TRBJ2-7; D may be TRBD1 (5 bases). Germline V gene sequence: CDR1 MDHEN, CDR2 SYDVKM. This CDR3 is 13 amino acids long. V shed 2 bases and J shed 3 bases, with 8 bases lying between them. CDR3 sequence: CASSLRQHYEQYF. CDR3 DNA sequence: TGTGCCAGCAGTTTACGACAGCACTACGAGCAGTACTTC. The whole variable domain, remainder taken from reference TRBV28 and TRBJ2-7, is DVKVTQSSRYLVKRTGEKVFLECVQDMDHENMFWYRQDPGLGLRLIYFSYDVKMKEKGDIPEGYSVSREKKERFSLILESASTNQTSMYLCASSLRQHYEQYFGPGTRLTVT.

This clone came up a few times. V and J are TRBV5-1 and TRBJ1-2; the match to TRBD1 covers 9 bases. This CDR3 comprises 13 residues. CDR1 is SGHRS and CDR2 is YFSETQ in the germline V gene. V shed 4 bases, J shed 5 bases, and the junction held 3 bases outside the gene matches. The DNA for the CDR3 is TGCGCCAGCAGCCGGGACAGGGCGTATGGCTACACCTTC. Protein product: CASSRDRAYGYTF.

The chain carries TRBV7-3 and TRBJ1-4; D call uncertain. The CDR3 has 14 amino acids. The V end was cut by 2 bases, the J end by 0 bases, with 4 bases between. Germline values: CDR1 SGHTA, CDR2 FQGTGA. CDR3 residues: CASSLPTTNEKLFF. CDR3 coding DNA: TGTGCCAGCAGCTTACCTACAACTAATGAAAAACTGTTTTTT. Full variable domain (missing parts from reference TRBV7-3 and TRBJ1-4): GAGVSQTPSNKVTEKGKYVELRCDPISGHTALYWYRQSLGQGPEFLIYFQGTGAADDSGLPNDRFFAVRPEGSVSTLKIQRTERGDSAVYLCASSLPTTNEKLFFGSGTQLSVL.

The chain couples TRBV28 to TRBJ2-7, with 11 nucleotides matching TRBD2. Germline V gene data show CDR1 as MDHEN and CDR2 as SYDVKM. The CDR3 totals 16 residues. J gave up 3 bases and V 6 bases, and 10 bases lay outside the gene matches. The CDR3 here is CASRRLTSGMVYEQYF. CDR3 nucleotide sequence: TGTGCCAGCAGAAGGCTGACTAGCGGGATGGTCTACGAGCAGTACTTC.

CDR3 loop: CASRLQGFNEQFF. CDR3 DNA sequence: TGTGCCAGCAGACTACAGGGTTTCAATGAGCAGTTCTTC. The rearrangement links TRBV28 to TRBJ2-1, with D perhaps TRBD1 (6 bases). Germline V gene lookup returns CDR1 MDHEN and CDR2 SYDVKM. Trimming pared 6 bases from V and 6 bases from J, leaving 12 bases between. CDR3 length: 13 amino acids. Full variable domain (remainder filled in from reference TRBV28 and TRBJ2-1): DVKVTQSSRYLVKRTGEKVFLECVQDMDHENMFWYRQDPGLGLRLIYFSYDVKMKEKGDIPEGYSVSREKKERFSLILESASTNQTSMYLCASRLQGFNEQFFGPGTRLTVL.

This clone has at least ten counts. V and J are TRBV18 and TRBJ1-4, with 7 bases matching TRBD1. CDR1 is KGHSH and CDR2 is LQKENI in the germline V gene. The CDR3 extends over 14 amino acids. The V gene end was trimmed by 2 bases and the J gene end by 8 bases; junction bases not matched to a gene: 5. CDR3 sequence reads: CASSPGTEEEKLFF. In DNA form, the CDR3 reads TGTGCCAGCTCACCAGGGACAGAGGAGGAAAAACTGTTTTTT.

As to this clone: This sample includes further DNA sequences coding for the same CDR3. The chain couples TRBV5-1 to TRBJ2-5; 10 bases are a match to TRBD2. The CDR3 contains 16 residues. V was clipped by 1 base and J by 5 bases; unmatched bases: 8. Germline V lookup: CDR1 SGHRS, CDR2 YFSETQ. The CDR3 here is CASSLSASGSGETQYF. In nucleotides, the CDR3 is TGCGCCAGCAGCTTGTCGGCTAGCGGGAGTGGGGAGACCCAGTACTTC.

The rearrangement links TRBV28 to TRBJ1-3; D gene unclear. This CDR3 comprises 15 residues. The germline CDR1 and CDR2 sequences are MDHEN and SYDVKM. With 2 bases removed from V and 1 base from J, the gap between germline ends came to 9 bases. The CDR3 spells CASSLLQTSGNTIYF. DNA of the CDR3: TGTGCCAGCAGTTTACTCCAAACTTCTGGAAACACCATATATTTT.

The chain uses TRBV27 and TRBJ2-3; 9 positions agree with TRBD2. The CDR3 is made up of 15 amino acids. J was trimmed by 0 bases and V by 8 bases; bases with no gene match: 6. Germline loops: CDR1 MNHEY, CDR2 SMNVEV (reference sequence). CDR3 DNA sequence: TGTGCCAGCGGGACTAGCAGCACTAGCACAGATACGCAGTATTTT. Its protein product is CASGTSSTSTDTQYF.

The V gene is TRBV20-1, the J gene TRBJ2-7; D is unresolved. Germline V gives CDR1 DFQATT, CDR2 SNEGSKA (reference sequence). V was clipped by 8 bases and J by 2 bases, with 10 bases between them. CDR3 length equals 11 residues. The CDR3 nucleotides read TGCAGTTCCTCCTCCGCCTACGAGCAGTACTTC. It is translated as CSSSSAYEQYF.

The chain uses TRBV29-1 and TRBJ2-7; 7 bases are a match to TRBD1. V was pared by 7 bases and J by 1 base, with 10 bases of the junction left unmatched. The CDR3 is 14 amino acids. Germline loops: CDR1 SQVTM, CDR2 ANQGSEA. The CDR3 region is CSARQGTASYEQYF. CDR3 in DNA: TGCAGCGCCCGTCAGGGGACAGCTTCCTACGAGCAGTACTTC.

Only one count was recorded for this clone. The chain uses TRBV5-4 and TRBJ2-7, with 7 nucleotides matching TRBD1. Trimming removed 3 bases from V and 0 bases from J; junction bases left unmatched: 6. The CDR3 is 15 residues long. Per the germline V gene, CDR1 is SGHNT and CDR2 is YYREEE (reference sequence). This chain's CDR3 is CASSSTGLSSYEQYF. In DNA, the CDR3 is TGTGCCAGCAGCTCGACAGGGCTTAGCTCCTACGAGCAGTACTTC.

This chain connects TRBV19 to TRBJ2-6; the D gene is possibly TRBD1 (5 bases). CDR1 and CDR2 from the germline V gene are LNHDA and SQIVND (reference sequence). CDR3 length: 17 amino acids. Deletions cut 0 bases from V and 1 base from J, with 10 bases between. The CDR3 region is CASSIEPQVSGANVLTF. CDR3 coding DNA: TGTGCCAGTAGTATAGAACCACAGGTATCTGGGGCCAACGTCCTGACTTTC.

The chain is built from TRBV29-1 and TRBJ2-3, with 10 bases fitting TRBD1. The germline V gene encodes CDR1 SQVTM and CDR2 ANQGSEA. After removal of 6 bases from V and 1 base from J, the junction contained 7 bases not matched to a gene. This CDR3 region has 15 residues. The CDR3 spells CSVSTGTGGTDTQYF. The CDR3 DNA reads TGCAGCGTCTCCACCGGGACAGGGGGCACAGATACGCAGTATTTT.

This clone was detected a few times. J is TRBJ2-3 and V is TRBV7-9; 8 positions match TRBD2. This CDR3 is 16 amino acids long. Germline V gene sequence: CDR1 SEHNR, CDR2 FQNEAQ (reference sequence). The junction had 10 bases not matched to a gene; V was cut back by 4 bases and J by 4 bases. DNA of the CDR3: TGTGCCAGCAGCTCATACCTCCGGGGGGGGTCAGATACGCAGTATTTT. It yields the protein CASSSYLRGGSDTQYF.

The genes are TRBV19 and TRBJ1-5, with 8 bases identical to TRBD1. The CDR3 covers 15 residues. The V and J ends lost 6 bases and 7 bases, in that order; junction bases with no gene match: 11. Germline V gives CDR1 LNHDA, CDR2 SQIVND (reference sequence). The DNA of the CDR3 is TGTGCCAGTAGCAGGGACAGGACACCGAGCCAGCCCCAGCATTTT. Protein product: CASSRDRTPSQPQHF.

The V and J genes are TRBV4-3 and TRBJ2-3; TRBD1 matches at 11 bases. Germline assignment: CDR1 LGHNA and CDR2 YSLEER. CDR3 length: 18 amino acids. The trim removed 1 base at V and 2 bases at J, leaving 8 bases unmatched. The CDR3 nucleotides read TGCGCCAGCAGCCAAGGTTACATCGGACAGGGGGCCACAGATACGCAGTATTTT. Translating gives CASSQGYIGQGATDTQYF.

The table lists this clone with a count of one. The chain links TRBV10-3 to TRBJ1-5; possibly TRBD1 for D (6 bases). Germline CDR1 reads ENHRY; CDR2 reads SYGVKD. Trimming removed 2 bases at V and 4 bases at J, with 15 bases between. The length of the CDR3 is 16 residues. The CDR3 loop reads CAISETGTLGNQPQHF. CDR3 DNA: TGTGCCATCAGTGAGACAGGGACCTTGGGAAATCAGCCCCAGCATTTT.